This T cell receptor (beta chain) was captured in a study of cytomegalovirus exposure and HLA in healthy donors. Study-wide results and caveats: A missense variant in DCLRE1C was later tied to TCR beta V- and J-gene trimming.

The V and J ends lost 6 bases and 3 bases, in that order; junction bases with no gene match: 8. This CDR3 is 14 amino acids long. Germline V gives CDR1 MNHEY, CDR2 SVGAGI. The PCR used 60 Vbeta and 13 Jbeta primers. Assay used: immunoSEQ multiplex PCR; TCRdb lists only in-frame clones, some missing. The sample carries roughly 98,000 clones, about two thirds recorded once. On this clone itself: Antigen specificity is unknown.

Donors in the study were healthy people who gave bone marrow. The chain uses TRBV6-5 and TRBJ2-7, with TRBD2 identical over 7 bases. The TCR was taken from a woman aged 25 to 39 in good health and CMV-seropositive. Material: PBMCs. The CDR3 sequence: CASSAGTTLYEQYF. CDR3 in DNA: TGTGCCAGCAGCGCCGGGACTACACTCTACGAGCAGTACTTC.